The entry below describes one T cell receptor beta chain. The clone's antigen remains unknown. One base away there is no much larger clone; base qualities are not given. The immunoSEQ Assay, a bias-controlled multiplex PCR, was used to amplify TCRbeta CDR3 regions from genomic DNA. The original pipeline was this. Within the assay, amplification of reference gene primers was used to estimate how many nucleated cells each sample contained. Sequence reads were collapsed and filtered to measure the absolute abundance of every unique TCRbeta CDR3 rearrangement. For each sample, productive Simpson clonality was calculated as the square root of Simpson's diversity index across productive rearrangements. The table comes from immuneACCESS by way of TCRdb, which keeps in-frame sequences with V and J called. Part of the clones is missing from these tables; in studies checked, under half for an unresolved V gene and the rest for unknown reasons. V, J and clone size are those of that table, while D and trimming were read from the DNA. A total of 150,000 to 160,000 clones appear in this sample, more than 85% of them only once. More than 2% of the sample is taken by the ten largest.

After removal of 3 bases from V and 2 bases from J, the junction retains 10 bases not matched to a gene. The CDR3 covers 18 residues, taking in both the cysteine and the phenylalanine. CDR3 DNA is the only sequence kept; it has 54 bases, read in frame from the first base. CDR1 SEHNR and CDR2 FQNEAQ are derived from the germline V gene (reference sequence). The sample belongs to a study of blood T cell repertoires in COVID-19 (dated by TCRdb to the early 2020s). For context, the study as a whole: Collaborator samples came from the United States, Italy and Spain and covered acute and convalescent phases of COVID-19. The material from the prospective study consisted of cDNA or gDNA derived from T cells, B-cell-depleted T cells, or PBMCs. The dataset comprised deeply sampled blood TCRbeta repertoires from subjects exposed to, actively infected with, or recovered from COVID-19. The repertoires were released in a freely available public database meant as a resource for research on the immune response to SARS-CoV-2. The samples were drawn from the first 160 participants of the ongoing ImmuneRACE study and from 1,254 subjects provided by 6 global collaborators. The sample metadata nearly always contained a de-identified subject ID, COVID-19 status, age in years and sex. Where HLA class I and class II types were available, the types were taken from metadata supplied by the sample provider, not from assay-based typing. What the study reported, not specific to this receptor: The quantity of clinical and demographic metadata differed by source and by participant and was supplied without curation.

Each collaborating institution followed its own protocols to collect whole blood in K2EDTA tubes. Collaborator samples were shipped for TCRbeta analysis as frozen whole blood, isolated PBMCs, or DNA extracted from either sample type. The source material was peripheral blood. The sequence derives from a woman in her seventies with acute or convalescent COVID-19. This chain joins TRBV7-9 to TRBJ1-3; 10 central nucleotides agree with TRBD1. The nucleotide sequence reads TGTGCCAGCAGCTTCCGGGACAGGGGACCAGGGGCTGGAAACACCATATATTTT. It translates to CASSFRDRGPGAGNTIYF.